The 22 T cell receptor beta chains presented below share a single source sample, sequenced in a study of blood T cell repertoires in COVID-19. Sequencing used immunoSEQ multiplex PCR; TCRdb keeps in-frame clones, though not all of them. The repertoire holds 120,000 or so clones, approximately 88% seen once, with approximately 8% in the top ten. Sequenced sample: peripheral blood. The receptors were gathered from a man between 50 and 59 years old with acute or convalescent COVID-19.

The chain joins TRBV12-3 or TRBV12-4 to TRBJ1-3; D ambiguous. Trimming stripped 3 bases from V and 4 bases from J, with 4 bases between. The CDR3 consists of 12 residues. The CDR3 here is CASSFMGNTIYF. The CDR3 coding sequence is TGTGCCAGCAGTTTTATGGGAAACACCATATATTTT.

The chain carries TRBV6-5 and TRBJ2-3; possible D gene TRBD1, 5 bases. Per the germline V gene, CDR1 is MNHEY and CDR2 is SVGAGI. Trimming removed 5 bases at V and 0 bases at J, with 12 bases between. This CDR3 is built from 15 residues. This CDR3 is CASSPTEFSTDTQYF. The CDR3 nucleotides read TGTGCCAGCAGTCCGACAGAATTTAGCACAGATACGCAGTATTTT.

The CDR3 region has the DNA TGTGCCAGCAGCAGGGGGGGGCTACTTTTTTCACCCCTCCACTTT. It yields the protein CASSRGGLLFSPLHF. The rearrangement links TRBV11-3 to TRBJ1-6; maybe TRBD1 (6 bases). Germline assignment: CDR1 SGHNT and CDR2 YENEEA. The CDR3 is 15 residues long. V was trimmed by 5 bases and J by 9 bases, leaving 17 bases between them.

This chain connects TRBV11-3 to TRBJ2-1; the D gene is possibly TRBD1 (5 bases). V shed 4 bases and J shed 12 bases, with 28 bases lying between them. Germline V gene lookup returns CDR1 SGHNT and CDR2 YENEEA. The CDR3 contains 17 residues. DNA for the CDR3: TGTGCCAGCAGCTCCTTCCCTACGGGCAGGGCCCTACTGGGGCAGTTCTTC. Protein product: CASSSFPTGRALLGQFF.

The rearrangement uses TRBV6-5 and TRBJ1-5; D perhaps matches TRBD1 (5 bases). V was shortened by 6 bases and J by 2 bases, with 11 bases between the two germline ends. CDR1 and CDR2 (germline): MNHEY, SVGAGI. This CDR3 contains 14 residues. The CDR3 sequence is CASRAGLGNQPQHF. The CDR3 DNA reads as TGTGCCAGCAGGGCAGGGCTGGGCAATCAGCCCCAGCATTTT.

The J gene is TRBJ2-1, the V gene TRBV7-8; 7 bases align to TRBD1. V shed 4 bases, J shed 7 bases, and the junction held 7 bases outside the gene matches. Germline V gene data show CDR1 as SGHVS and CDR2 as FQNEAQ. This CDR3 has 14 amino acids. The CDR3 DNA follows: TGTGCCAGCAGCTCATACAGGGGCTCTAATGAGCAGTTCTTC. Encoded protein: CASSSYRGSNEQFF.

Concerning this clone itself: Within the sample, other DNA sequences also encode this same CDR3. The V gene is TRBV5-8, the J gene TRBJ1-3; TRBD1 matches 7 bases. CDR1 is SGHTS, CDR2 YDEGEE, per germline. The trim removed 1 base at V and 1 base at J, leaving 2 bases unmatched. The CDR3 runs 15 residues. In nucleotides, the CDR3 is TGTGCCAGCAGCTTGAGACAGGGTTCTGGAAACACCATATATTTT. Translation gives CASSLRQGSGNTIYF.

This clone was recorded a few times. The chain employs TRBV3-1 (or the pseudogene TRBV3-2) and TRBJ2-2, with a weak D call TRBD2 (6 bases). CDR3 length: 14 residues. Trimming took 6 bases from V and 4 from J, leaving 12 bases between them. In germline, CDR1 is LGHDT, CDR2 YNNKEL (reference sequence). CDR3 amino acids: CASSGLMGTGELFF. CDR3 DNA sequence: TGTGCCAGCAGTGGACTAATGGGCACCGGGGAGCTGTTTTTT.

This chain joins TRBV11-3 and TRBJ1-2, with no clear D. Germline-derived CDR1 and CDR2 are SGHNT and YENEEA. The V and J ends lost 4 bases and 3 bases respectively, with 9 bases between them. This CDR3 has 13 residues. The CDR3 region has the DNA TGTGCCAGCAGCTACCGGGGTTACTATGGCTACACCTTC. It codes for CASSYRGYYGYTF. The complete variable domain, with remaining parts taken from reference TRBV11-3 and TRBJ1-2, reads EAGVVQSPRYKIIEKKQPVAFWCNPISGHNTLYWYLQNLGQGPELLIRYENEEAVDDSQLPKDRFSAERLKGVDSTLKIQPAELGDSAVYLCASSYRGYYGYTFGSGTRLTVV.

The rearrangement uses TRBV2 and TRBJ1-1, with 7 bases matching TRBD1. J gave up 1 base and V 5 bases, and 1 base lay outside the gene matches. Germline assignment: CDR1 SNHLY and CDR2 FYNNEI. This CDR3 comprises 13 residues. CDR3 nucleotide sequence: TGTGCCAGCAGTAGACAGGGGAACACTGAAGCTTTCTTT. Amino acid sequence: CASSRQGNTEAFF. The full variable domain, with the rest looked up from reference TRBV2 and TRBJ1-1, is EPEVTQTPSHQVTQMGQEVILRCVPISNHLYFYWYRQILGQKVEFLVSFYNNEISEKSEIFDDQFSVERPDGSNFTLKIRSTKLEDSAMYFCASSRQGNTEAFFGQGTRLTVV.

This chain connects TRBV27 to TRBJ2-2, with a tentative D call TRBD2 (5 bases). Germline V lookup: CDR1 MNHEY, CDR2 SMNVEV (reference sequence). The CDR3 totals 16 residues. The V gene lost 2 bases and the J gene lost 5 bases, with 15 bases spanning the gap. DNA of the CDR3: TGTGCCAGCAGTTTAAGGGTCCTCCCGGGGACCGGGGAGCTGTTTTTT. This translates into CASSLRVLPGTGELFF.

The chain carries TRBV2 and TRBJ2-5, with D possibly being TRBD2 (6 bases). Trimming cost V 3 bases and J 5 bases, with 16 bases left between them. The germline V gene encodes CDR1 SNHLY and CDR2 FYNNEI. The CDR3 sequence is 15 residues long. CDR3 DNA: TGTGCCAGCAGTGATCCGGGACTCCGGGGGGAGACCCAGTACTTC. Translating gives CASSDPGLRGETQYF.

The chain is built from TRBV18 and TRBJ2-1, with 8 bases aligning to TRBD2. The CDR3 length is 14 residues. The trim removed 2 bases at V and 9 bases at J, leaving 6 bases unmatched. Germline CDR1 is KGHSH and CDR2 is LQKENI. The CDR3 is CASSPSAGEGEQFF. In nucleotides, the CDR3 is TGTGCCAGCTCACCATCAGCGGGAGAGGGTGAGCAGTTCTTC.

Concerning this clone: Other DNA sequences within the sample encode an identical CDR3. The rearrangement uses TRBV5-1 and TRBJ2-1; TRBD1 matches at 9 bases. Unmatched junction bases numbered 6, after V lost 0 bases and J lost 8 bases. The CDR3 sequence is 15 residues long. The germline gives CDR1 SGHRS, CDR2 YFSETQ. The chain's CDR3 is CASSLVPGQGDEQFF. Written as DNA, the CDR3 is TGCGCCAGCAGCTTGGTCCCGGGACAGGGTGATGAGCAGTTCTTC.

The chain links TRBV29-1 to TRBJ1-3, with 7 bases lining up with TRBD1. Per germline, CDR1 SQVTM and CDR2 ANQGSEA. CDR3 length: 14 amino acids. The J segment lost 2 bases and the V segment lost 5 bases, leaving 6 bases of the junction unmatched. The CDR3 sequence: CSVTGTATGNTIYF. CDR3 nucleotides: TGCAGCGTTACCGGGACAGCCACTGGAAACACCATATATTTT.

This chain connects TRBV7-6 to TRBJ2-1; 13 positions agree with TRBD2. Trimming at V came to 4 bases and at J to 3 bases, leaving 3 bases not matched to a gene. Germline assignment: CDR1 SGHVS and CDR2 FNYEAQ. CDR3 size: 16 residues. The CDR3 DNA is TGTGCCAGCAGCTGGACTAGCGGGAGCGGCTACAATGAGCAGTTCTTC. It codes for CASSWTSGSGYNEQFF.

The chain is built from TRBV7-9 and TRBJ1-1, with D perhaps TRBD1 (6 bases). Germline lookup yields CDR1 SEHNR and CDR2 FQNEAQ (reference sequence). Trimming cost V 5 bases and J 10 bases, with 14 bases left between them. The CDR3 length is 12 residues. The CDR3 nucleotides read TGTGCCAGCAGCACAGGGTCGGTTGTAGCTTTCTTT. Translating it yields CASSTGSVVAFF. The whole variable domain, filled in from reference TRBV7-9 and TRBJ1-1, reads DTGVSQNPRHKITKRGQNVTFRCDPISEHNRLYWYRQTLGQGPEFLTYFQNEAQLEKSRLLSDRFSAERPKGSFSTLEIQRTEQGDSAMYLCASSTGSVVAFFGQGTRLTVV.

V gene TRBV10-3 combines with J gene TRBJ1-1; the match to TRBD1 covers 8 bases. The CDR3 spans 14 residues. From germline, CDR1 is ENHRY and CDR2 SYGVKD. V lost 2 bases and J lost 7; bases outside the gene matches: 6. The CDR3 protein is CAISEIQGVVEAFF. CDR3 DNA: TGTGCCATCAGTGAGATACAGGGGGTGGTTGAAGCTTTCTTT.

This chain links TRBV3-1 (or the pseudogene TRBV3-2) with TRBJ2-5, with D maybe TRBD2 (6 bases). V lost 2 bases to trimming and J lost 5 bases, with 18 bases between them. The CDR3 consists of 16 residues. CDR1 is LGHDT, CDR2 YNNKEL, per germline (reference sequence). DNA for the CDR3: TGTGCCAGCAGCCAACTCGGGGGAGGAGGGCGGGAGACCCAGTACTTC. Its protein is CASSQLGGGGRETQYF.

The gene calls are TRBV30 and TRBJ2-3; 8 bases match TRBD2. Germline V CDR1 and CDR2: GTSNPN, SVGIG (reference sequence). The CDR3 contains 15 residues. V was pared by 2 bases and J by 6 bases, with 10 bases of the junction left unmatched. The CDR3 loop is CAWSTRTSTRDTQYF. As DNA, the CDR3 is TGTGCCTGGAGTACCCGGACTAGCACGAGGGATACGCAGTATTTT.

The chain carries TRBV28 and TRBJ1-3; D may be TRBD1 (5 bases). Germline loops: CDR1 MDHEN, CDR2 SYDVKM. The CDR3 is 11 residues long. V gave up 11 bases and J gave up 4 bases, with 9 bases separating them. CDR3: CAWGQGNTIYF. In DNA, the CDR3 is TGTGCCTGGGGCCAGGGAAACACCATATATTTT.

This chain joins TRBV19 and TRBJ2-7; TRBD1 matches 7 bases. Germline values: CDR1 LNHDA, CDR2 SQIVND (reference sequence). With 1 base clipped from V and 1 base from J, the junction kept 1 base outside the gene matches. The length of the CDR3 is 14 residues. CDR3 nucleotides: TGTGCCAGTAGTATAGTGGGACAGTCCTACGAGCAGTACTTC. Amino acid sequence: CASSIVGQSYEQYF.